The clone carrying this T cell receptor beta chain was recorded many times. cDNA was made from around 0.45 ug RNA using alpha and beta constant primers. Alpha and beta chain libraries were made separately by chain-specific third strand synthesis with multiplexing indices. One primer pair amplified all rearrangements per chain; each cDNA got molecular barcodes. TCRdb used MiXCR to reprocess the 5' RACE reads, holding one entry per CDR3 protein. This sample has 7,000 to 9,000 distinct CDR3 sequences, with roughly 9.9% found just once. Whole blood was used without fractionation, so all unsorted peripheral T cells were included. The germline gives CDR1 SGHTA, CDR2 FQGTGA. Trimming removed 5 bases from V and 9 bases from J; junction bases left unmatched: 16. This CDR3 spans 17 amino acids. This entry is derived from a study of HIV-infected patients and healthy controls.

This TCR derives from an adult with HIV infection. Sample: blood, taken before antiretroviral therapy. V is TRBV7-3 and J is TRBJ2-2, with 9 bases matching TRBD2. The CDR3 region has the DNA TGTGCCAGCAGCGCGCGGGGTAGCGGGGGCACTTCCCGGGAGCTGTTTTTT. It specifies CASSARGSGGTSRELFF.